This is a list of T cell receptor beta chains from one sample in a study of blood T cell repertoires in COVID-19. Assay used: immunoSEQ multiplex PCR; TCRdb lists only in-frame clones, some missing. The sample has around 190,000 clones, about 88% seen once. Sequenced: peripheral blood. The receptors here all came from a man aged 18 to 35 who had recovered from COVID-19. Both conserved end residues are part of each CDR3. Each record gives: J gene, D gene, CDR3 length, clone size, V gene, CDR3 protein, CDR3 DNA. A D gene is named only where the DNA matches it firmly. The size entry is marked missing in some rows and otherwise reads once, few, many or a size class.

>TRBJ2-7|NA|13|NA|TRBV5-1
CASSLVTSYEQYF
TGCGCCAGCAGCTTGGTTACGAGCTACGAGCAGTACTTC
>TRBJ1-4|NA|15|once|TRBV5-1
CASSWAGTTNEKLFF
TGCGCCAGCAGCTGGGCAGGGACAACTAATGAAAAACTGTTTTTT
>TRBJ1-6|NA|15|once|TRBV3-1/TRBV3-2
CASSQGGRDNSPLHF
TGTGCCAGCAGCCAAGGGGGCAGGGATAATTCACCCCTCCACTTT
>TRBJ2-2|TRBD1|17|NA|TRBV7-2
CASSLVAGTGRSGELFF
TGTGCCAGCAGCTTAGTTGCCGGGACAGGGAGGAGCGGGGAGCTGTTTTTT
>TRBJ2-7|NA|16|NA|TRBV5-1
CASSLWIADGAYEQYF
TGCGCCAGCAGCTTATGGATAGCGGACGGAGCCTACGAGCAGTACTTC
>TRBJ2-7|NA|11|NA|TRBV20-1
CSARDASEQYF
TGCAGTGCTAGAGATGCTAGCGAGCAGTACTTC
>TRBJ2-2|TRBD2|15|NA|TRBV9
CASSVGGRDTGELFF
TGTGCCAGCAGCGTAGGCGGGAGAGACACCGGGGAGCTGTTTTTT
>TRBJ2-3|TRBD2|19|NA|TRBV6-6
CASSHEGFSGRKSTDTQYF
TGTGCCAGCAGTCACGAGGGGTTTAGCGGGAGGAAATCCACAGATACGCAGTATTTT
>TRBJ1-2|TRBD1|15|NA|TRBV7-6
CASSAGDRGDYGYTF
TGTGCCAGCAGCGCCGGGGACAGGGGGGACTATGGCTACACCTTC
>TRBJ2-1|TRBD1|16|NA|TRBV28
CASSLMTGVNYNEQFF
TGTGCCAGCAGTTTAATGACAGGGGTTAACTACAATGAGCAGTTCTTC
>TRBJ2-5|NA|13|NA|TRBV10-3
CAISARAGETQYF
TGTGCCATCAGTGCCAGGGCGGGGGAGACCCAGTACTTC
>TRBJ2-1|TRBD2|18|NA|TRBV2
CASSETRLTSGSMNEQFF
TGTGCCAGCAGTGAAACGCGTCTGACTAGCGGCAGTATGAATGAGCAGTTCTTC
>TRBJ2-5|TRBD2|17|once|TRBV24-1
CATSLSGTTFSGETQYF
TGTGCCACCAGTCTCTCCGGGACTACCTTTTCGGGGGAGACCCAGTACTTC
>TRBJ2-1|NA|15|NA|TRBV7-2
CASSLNGGTYNEQFF
TGTGCCAGCAGCTTAAACGGCGGGACCTACAATGAGCAGTTCTTC
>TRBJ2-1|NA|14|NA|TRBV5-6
CASSLGKTSNEQFF
TGTGCCAGCAGCTTAGGCAAGACTAGCAATGAGCAGTTCTTC
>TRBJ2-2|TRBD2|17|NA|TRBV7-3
CASSLALAGLNTGELFF
TGTGCCAGCAGCTTAGCGCTAGCGGGATTGAACACCGGGGAGCTGTTTTTT
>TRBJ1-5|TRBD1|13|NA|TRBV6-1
CASSDRGREPQHF
TGTGCCAGCAGTGATAGGGGGCGGGAGCCCCAGCATTTT
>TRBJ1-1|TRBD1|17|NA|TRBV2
CASSHQRDRGAGTEAFF
TGTGCCAGCAGTCACCAGAGGGACAGGGGCGCGGGGACTGAAGCTTTCTTT
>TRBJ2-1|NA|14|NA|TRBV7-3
CASSLEGPYNEQFF
TGTGCCAGCAGCTTAGAGGGCCCGTACAATGAGCAGTTCTTC
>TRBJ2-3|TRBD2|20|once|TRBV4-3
CASSQDVTTGASGRGDTQYF
TGCGCCAGCAGCCAAGATGTAACCACCGGGGCTAGCGGGAGGGGCGATACGCAGTATTTT
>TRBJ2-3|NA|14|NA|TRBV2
CASSDRAGTDTQYF
TGTGCCAGCAGTGACAGGGCGGGCACAGATACGCAGTATTTT
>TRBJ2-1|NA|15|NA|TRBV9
CASSPPGVSYNEQFF
TGTGCCAGCAGCCCCCCAGGGGTCTCCTACAATGAGCAGTTCTTC
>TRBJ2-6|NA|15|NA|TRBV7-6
CASSLSGSGANVLTF
TGTGCCAGCAGCTTATCAGGGTCTGGGGCCAACGTCCTGACTTTC
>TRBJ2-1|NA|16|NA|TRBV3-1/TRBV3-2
CASSQDTGSSYNEQFF
TGTGCCAGCAGCCAAGACACAGGGAGCTCCTACAATGAGCAGTTCTTC
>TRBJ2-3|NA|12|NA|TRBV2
CATGGTSGLQYF
TGTGCCACAGGGGGGACCAGTGGTTTGCAGTATTTT
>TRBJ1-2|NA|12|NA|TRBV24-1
CATRGDSYGYTF
TGTGCCACCAGAGGGGACTCCTATGGCTACACCTTC
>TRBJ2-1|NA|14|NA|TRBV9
CASSVETAYNEQFF
TGTGCCAGCAGCGTAGAAACAGCCTACAATGAGCAGTTCTTC
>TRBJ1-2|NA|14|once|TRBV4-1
CASSQPRGGDGYTF
TGCGCCAGCAGCCAGCCCAGGGGAGGGGATGGCTACACCTTC
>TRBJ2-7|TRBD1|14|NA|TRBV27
CASRRTGRPYEQYF
TGTGCCAGCAGACGGACAGGGAGACCCTACGAGCAGTACTTC
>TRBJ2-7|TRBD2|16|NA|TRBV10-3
CAISEGLAGDPYEQYF
TGTGCCATCAGTGAGGGGCTAGCGGGAGACCCCTACGAGCAGTACTTC
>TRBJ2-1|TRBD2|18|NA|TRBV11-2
CASSRLAGGSSSYNEQFF
TGTGCCAGCAGCCGTCTAGCGGGAGGGTCGAGCTCCTACAATGAGCAGTTCTTC
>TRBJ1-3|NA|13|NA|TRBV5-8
CASSATRGNTIYF
TGTGCCAGCAGCGCGACAAGAGGAAACACCATATATTTT
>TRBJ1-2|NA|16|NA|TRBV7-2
CASNEFPRGSNYGYTF
TGTGCCAGCAACGAATTCCCCCGGGGATCGAACTATGGCTACACCTTC
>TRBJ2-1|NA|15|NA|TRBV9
CASSVGPSSYNEQFF
TGTGCCAGCAGCGTAGGCCCCAGCTCCTACAATGAGCAGTTCTTC
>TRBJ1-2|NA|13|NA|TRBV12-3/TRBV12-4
CASRRTAAYGYTF
TGTGCCAGCAGGAGAACAGCTGCCTATGGCTACACCTTC
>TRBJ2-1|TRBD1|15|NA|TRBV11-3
CASSPGGQGAYEQFF
TGTGCCAGCAGCCCGGGGGGACAGGGGGCTTATGAGCAGTTCTTC
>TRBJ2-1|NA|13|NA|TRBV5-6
CASSLGPSGQQFF
TGTGCCAGCAGCTTGGGGCCCAGCGGGCAGCAGTTCTTC
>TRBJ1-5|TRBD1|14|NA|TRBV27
CASSFGQGTQPQHF
TGTGCCAGCAGTTTCGGACAGGGAACTCAGCCCCAGCATTTT
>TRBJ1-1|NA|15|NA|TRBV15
CATSIILQGNTEAFF
TGTGCCACCAGCATAATATTACAGGGGAACACTGAAGCTTTCTTT
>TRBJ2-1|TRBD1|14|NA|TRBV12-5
CASGLAGTANEQFF
TGTGCTAGTGGTTTGGCCGGGACAGCGAATGAGCAGTTCTTC
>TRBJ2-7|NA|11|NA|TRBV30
CAWSQQYEQYF
TGTGCCTGGAGTCAACAATACGAGCAGTACTTC
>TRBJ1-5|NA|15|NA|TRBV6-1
CASSEGAGAGQPQHF
TGTGCCAGCAGTGAAGGGGCGGGGGCCGGACAGCCCCAGCATTTT
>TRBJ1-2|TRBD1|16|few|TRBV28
CASTPGQGRRGYGYTF
TGTGCCAGCACACCGGGACAGGGACGGCGGGGCTATGGCTACACCTTC
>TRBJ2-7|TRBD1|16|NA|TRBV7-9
CASSSLRDRENYEQYF
TGTGCCAGCAGCTCCTTACGGGACAGGGAAAACTACGAGCAGTACTTC
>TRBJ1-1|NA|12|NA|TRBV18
CASSVGTRGAFF
TGTGCCAGCTCAGTCGGGACACGTGGAGCTTTCTTT
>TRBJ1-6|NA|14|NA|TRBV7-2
CASSHREVGSPLHF
TGTGCCAGCAGCCATCGGGAAGTAGGGTCACCCCTCCACTTT
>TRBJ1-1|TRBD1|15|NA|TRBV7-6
CASSLRTGQNTEAFF
TGTGCCAGCAGCCTGAGGACAGGCCAGAACACTGAAGCTTTCTTT
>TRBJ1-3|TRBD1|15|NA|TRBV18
CASSSGQYHGNTIYF
TGTGCCAGCTCGTCGGGACAGTACCATGGAAACACCATATATTTT
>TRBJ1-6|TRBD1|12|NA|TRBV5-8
CASSHRGSPLHF
TGTGCCAGCAGTCACAGGGGCTCACCCCTCCACTTT
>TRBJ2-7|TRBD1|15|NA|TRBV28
CASSPPPGQSGEQYF
TGTGCCAGCAGTCCCCCTCCGGGACAGAGCGGCGAGCAGTACTTC
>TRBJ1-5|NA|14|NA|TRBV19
CASTPLGGNQPQHF
TGTGCCAGTACTCCTCTCGGGGGGAATCAGCCCCAGCATTTT
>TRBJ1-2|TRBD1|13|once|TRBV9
CASSMPGGGGYTF
TGTGCCAGCAGCATGCCAGGGGGCGGTGGCTACACCTTC